This entry lists 13 T cell receptor beta chains sequenced from one sample in a study of chemoradiotherapy in HPV16-positive cancers. Only in-frame clones appear in the TCRdb table, and some are missing; sequencing was by immunoSEQ multiplex PCR. The table lists more than 9,500 clones, 88% of them singletons. The sample was blood, taken from a patient who underwent chemoradiotherapy. The receptors shown here come from a human donor with HPV-associated anogenital cancer.

The rearrangement links TRBV28 to TRBJ2-7; tentatively, D is TRBD1 or TRBD2 (5 bases each). V shed 1 base and J shed 0 bases, with 10 bases lying between them. This CDR3 is 15 amino acids long. CDR1 and CDR2 (germline): MDHEN, SYDVKM. In DNA form, the CDR3 reads TGTGCCAGCAGTTTATCCGGGGCCAGCTCCTACGAGCAGTACTTC. Encoded protein: CASSLSGASSYEQYF.

The rearrangement joins TRBV4-1 to TRBJ2-7; weak D call: TRBD2 (6 bases). CDR1 is MGHRA and CDR2 is YSYEKL in the germline V gene. There are 15 residues in the CDR3. V was clipped by 1 base and J by 0 bases, with 10 bases between them. The CDR3 loop is CASSQAETSSYEQYF. The CDR3 nucleotides are TGCGCCAGCAGCCAAGCGGAGACTAGCTCCTACGAGCAGTACTTC.

Here the CDR3 DNA reads TGTGCCAGCTCACCAAACAGGGATAGCGAGCAGTACTTC. This sequence encodes CASSPNRDSEQYF. This sequence joins TRBV18 and TRBJ2-7, with D perhaps matching TRBD1 (6 bases). V was clipped by 2 bases and J by 6 bases, with 11 bases between them. The CDR3 runs to 13 residues. CDR1 KGHSH and CDR2 LQKENI come from the germline V gene.

This chain connects TRBV7-2 to TRBJ2-7; TRBD1 agrees at 7 bases. This CDR3 contains 14 residues. Germline CDR1 reads SGHTA; CDR2 reads FQGNSA. The junction had 6 bases not matched to a gene; V was cut back by 2 bases and J by 5 bases. CDR3 in amino acids: CASSLQQGVNEQYF. As DNA, the CDR3 is TGTGCCAGCAGCTTACAGCAGGGGGTAAACGAGCAGTACTTC.

CDR3 sequence (DNA): TGTGCCTGGAGATACGGGACAGGGTATGGCTACACCTTC. As protein: CAWRYGTGYGYTF. The gene calls are TRBV30 and TRBJ1-2, with 9 bases fitting TRBD1. CDR3 length: 13 amino acids. From germline, CDR1 is GTSNPN and CDR2 SVGIG (reference sequence). Trimming cost V 3 bases and J 5 bases; bases outside gene matches: 4.

The chain has TRBV6-1 and TRBJ2-3; 7 bases are a match to TRBD1. J lost 5 bases, V lost 6 bases, and 11 bases had no gene match. The CDR3 sequence is 15 residues long. The germline V gene encodes CDR1 MNHNS and CDR2 SASEGT. CDR3: CASSVDRVVRDTQYF. The CDR3 DNA is TGTGCCAGCAGCGTTGACAGGGTGGTGAGAGATACGCAGTATTTT.

This clone was detected a few times. The identical CDR3 is also encoded by other nucleotide sequences in the sample. V is TRBV5-4 and J is TRBJ2-7; 7 nucleotides match TRBD1. Trimming at V came to 3 bases and at J to 4 bases, leaving 7 bases not matched to a gene. This CDR3 is built from 14 residues. Per the germline V gene, CDR1 is SGHNT and CDR2 is YYREEE (reference sequence). The CDR3 here is CASSSGQAEYEQYF. CDR3 in DNA: TGTGCCAGCAGCTCTGGACAGGCCGAATACGAGCAGTACTTC. Filled out from reference TRBV5-4 and TRBJ2-7, the complete variable domain reads ETGVTQSPTHLIKTRGQQVTLRCSSQSGHNTVSWYQQALGQGPQFIFQYYREEENGRGNFPPRFSGLQFPNYSSELNVNALELDDSALYLCASSSGQAEYEQYFGPGTRLTVT.

The chain joins TRBV4-2 to TRBJ2-2, with 7 nucleotides matching TRBD2. The V gene end was trimmed by 4 bases and the J gene end by 1 base; junction bases not matched to a gene: 3. The length of the CDR3 is 15 residues. Per germline, CDR1 LGHNA and CDR2 YNFKEQ. In DNA, the CDR3 is TGTGCCAGCAGCCCCAGCGGGGTGAACACCGGGGAGCTGTTTTTT. Translation: CASSPSGVNTGELFF.

The chain uses TRBV6-5 and TRBJ1-2; D is uncertain. In germline, CDR1 is MNHEY, CDR2 SVGAGI. This CDR3 is 12 amino acids long. Deletions cut 2 bases from V and 5 bases from J, with 6 bases between. The CDR3 spells CASSYHGYGYTF. CDR3 DNA: TGTGCCAGCAGTTACCACGGATATGGCTACACCTTC.

Here the CDR3 reads CSVGGQGSYNYGYTF. CDR3 DNA sequence: TGCAGCGTTGGGGGACAGGGAAGCTATAACTATGGCTACACCTTC. V usage is TRBV29-1 and J usage is TRBJ1-2; 9 positions match TRBD1. The CDR3 sequence is 15 residues long. V lost 4 bases and J lost 1; bases outside the gene matches: 7. CDR1 is SQVTM and CDR2 is ANQGSEA in the germline V gene.

The CDR3 reads CASSPEPLKYEQFF. The CDR3 nucleotides read TGTGCCAGCAGCCCGGAGCCCTTAAAATATGAGCAGTTCTTC. The genes are TRBV11-2 and TRBJ2-1; D gene unclear. The germline V gene encodes CDR1 SGHAT and CDR2 FQNNGV. V was clipped by 5 bases and J by 8 bases, with 16 bases between them. The CDR3 is made up of 14 amino acids.

This clone came up a few times. The chain links TRBV19 to TRBJ1-2; D is undetermined. The CDR3 totals 14 residues. V lost 5 bases to trimming and J lost 4 bases, with 14 bases between them. Looked up from germline, CDR1 is LNHDA and CDR2 is SQIVND (reference sequence). The CDR3 DNA reads as TGTGCCAGTAGTGAGATATCTTACCCCTATGGCTACACCTTC. Protein sequence: CASSEISYPYGYTF.

V and J are TRBV25-1 and TRBJ1-1; D is perhaps TRBD1 (6 bases). This CDR3 region has 14 residues. With 10 bases removed from V and 3 bases from J, the gap between germline ends came to 18 bases. The germline gives CDR1 MGHDK, CDR2 SYGVNS. The CDR3 sequence: CATQGTTGDTEAFF. Written as DNA, the CDR3 is TGTGCCACCCAGGGGACGACGGGAGACACTGAAGCTTTCTTT. The full variable domain, with the rest looked up from reference TRBV25-1 and TRBJ1-1, is EADIYQTPRYLVIGTGKKITLECSQTMGHDKMYWYQQDPGMELHLIHYSYGVNSTEKGDLSSESTVSRIRTEHFPLTLESARPSHTSQYLCATQGTTGDTEAFFGQGTRLTVV.